One sample yielded the 26 T cell receptor beta chains listed below, sequenced in a study of shared clonotypes between healthy human individuals. Profiled with immunoSEQ multiplex PCR; TCRdb holds only in-frame clones, not every one. The sample has around 1.9 million clones, around 93% seen once. CD45RO-negative CD8 cells positively selected for CCR7 made up the naive population, which excluded terminally differentiated effector memory CD45RA+ cells. The source material was naive CD8+ T cells from PBMCs. The receptors were sampled from a man aged 18 to 35 in good health. Some clones in this sample may be carry-over from other donors' samples.

V and J are TRBV7-3 and TRBJ2-3, with TRBD1 matching over 8 bases. Germline V gene lookup returns CDR1 SGHTA and CDR2 FQGTGA. J was trimmed by 0 bases and V by 0 bases; bases with no gene match: 2. CDR3 size: 16 residues. CDR3 coding DNA: TGTGCCAGCAGCTTAACGAGGACAGGGAGCACAGATACGCAGTATTTT. Translation gives CASSLTRTGSTDTQYF. Full variable domain (outside the CDR3, taken from reference TRBV7-3 and TRBJ2-3): GAGVSQTPSNKVTEKGKYVELRCDPISGHTALYWYRQSLGQGPEFLIYFQGTGAADDSGLPNDRFFAVRPEGSVSTLKIQRTERGDSAVYLCASSLTRTGSTDTQYFGPGTRLTVL.

CDR3 amino acids: CASSSGLAGSYEQYF. The CDR3 DNA is TGTGCCAGCAGCTCGGGACTAGCGGGGTCCTACGAGCAGTACTTC. V usage is TRBV6-6 and J usage is TRBJ2-7; TRBD2 matches 13 bases. The germline V gene encodes CDR1 MNHNY and CDR2 SVGAGI (reference sequence). There are 15 residues in the CDR3. V lost 6 bases and J lost 1; bases outside the gene matches: 3.

In this sample, this clone turned up once. This chain joins TRBV28 and TRBJ1-3; a weak D match, TRBD1 (5 bases). Trimming shortened V by 6 bases and J by 2 bases, and 11 bases separated the two germline ends. Germline V gene sequence: CDR1 MDHEN, CDR2 SYDVKM. The CDR3 spans 14 residues. This chain's CDR3 is CASRARGTGNTIYF. The CDR3 DNA sequence: TGTGCCAGCAGAGCGAGGGGCACTGGAAACACCATATATTTT.

This chain connects TRBV7-2 to TRBJ1-3, with D perhaps matching TRBD1 (5 bases). The CDR3 is made up of 15 amino acids. Looked up from germline, CDR1 is SGHTA and CDR2 is FQGNSA. V gave up 1 base and J gave up 3 bases, with 10 bases separating them. The CDR3 sequence: CASSLGPGNGNTIYF. The CDR3 nucleotides read TGTGCCAGCAGCTTAGGGCCAGGGAATGGAAACACCATATATTTT. Full variable domain (remainder filled in from reference TRBV7-2 and TRBJ1-3): GAGVSQSPSNKVTEKGKDVELRCDPISGHTALYWYRQSLGQGLEFLIYFQGNSAPDKSGLPSDRFSAERTGGSVSTLTIQRTQQEDSAVYLCASSLGPGNGNTIYFGEGSWLTVV.

This clone appeared a single time. The same CDR3 also results from other DNA sequences found in this sample. The chain links TRBV27 to TRBJ2-7, with 7 positions matching TRBD1. Germline V gene lookup returns CDR1 MNHEY and CDR2 SMNVEV (reference sequence). V lost 4 bases and J lost 3; bases outside the gene matches: 3. CDR3 size: 13 residues. CDR3 nucleotide sequence: TGTGCCAGCAGTTGGGACAGTAACTACGAGCAGTACTTC. The encoded protein is CASSWDSNYEQYF.

This sequence joins TRBV28 and TRBJ2-5; D unresolved. Trimming took off 2 bases at V and 1 base at J, with 11 bases between the two ends. The V gene's germline CDR1 is MDHEN and CDR2 SYDVKM. CDR3 length: 15 amino acids. For the CDR3, the DNA is TGTGCCAGCAGTTTAAATCAGTGGAGCCAAGAGACCCAGTACTTC. Translating it yields CASSLNQWSQETQYF. The entire variable domain, with the rest obtained from reference TRBV28 and TRBJ2-5, is as follows: DVKVTQSSRYLVKRTGEKVFLECVQDMDHENMFWYRQDPGLGLRLIYFSYDVKMKEKGDIPEGYSVSREKKERFSLILESASTNQTSMYLCASSLNQWSQETQYFGPGTRLLVL.

V gene TRBV11-2 combines with J gene TRBJ1-2; D is unclear. The CDR3 is 12 amino acids. Between the trimmed V and J ends, which lost 0 bases and 3 bases, there was a span of 2 bases. Germline V gene lookup returns CDR1 SGHAT and CDR2 FQNNGV. This chain's CDR3 is CASSLDYYGYTF. CDR3 nucleotides: TGTGCCAGCAGCTTAGATTACTATGGCTACACCTTC.

The V call is TRBV28, the J call TRBJ2-7; D remains ambiguous. CDR1 is MDHEN, CDR2 SYDVKM, per germline. V lost 6 bases, J lost 0 bases, and 15 bases lay in between. This CDR3 has 15 amino acids. CDR3 region: CASRLWTVLSYEQYF. In nucleotides, the CDR3 is TGTGCCAGCAGGCTGTGGACCGTCCTCTCCTACGAGCAGTACTTC.

V gene TRBV5-1 combines with J gene TRBJ2-7; a weak D match, TRBD1 (5 bases). Germline assignment: CDR1 SGHRS and CDR2 YFSETQ. This CDR3 contains 15 residues. With 0 bases removed from V and 3 bases from J, the gap between germline ends came to 13 bases. CDR3 amino acids: CASSLEGMGYYEQYF. CDR3 bases: TGCGCCAGCAGCTTGGAGGGGATGGGGTACTACGAGCAGTACTTC.

The V gene is TRBV7-9, the J gene TRBJ2-7; a possible D gene is TRBD2 (5 bases). V was cut by 2 bases and J by 6 bases, with 11 bases left in between. CDR3 length equals 13 residues. Germline loops: CDR1 SEHNR, CDR2 FQNEAQ (reference sequence). CDR3 protein: CASSLSEGGEQYF. The CDR3 DNA is TGTGCCAGCAGCTTATCCGAGGGTGGCGAGCAGTACTTC.

CDR3 loop: CASSSLGLAATGDTQYF. The CDR3 DNA reads TGTGCCAGCAGCTCTCTGGGGCTAGCGGCCACCGGAGATACGCAGTATTTT. This sequence joins TRBV9 and TRBJ2-3; TRBD2 agrees at 7 bases. Germline V gene sequence: CDR1 SGDLS, CDR2 YYNGEE. V lost 4 bases and J lost 5; bases outside the gene matches: 16. The CDR3 loop spans 17 amino acids.

This chain links TRBV7-3 with TRBJ2-1; tentatively, D is TRBD1 or TRBD2 (5 bases each). V lost 5 bases to trimming and J lost 4 bases, with 15 bases between them. Germline loops: CDR1 SGHTA, CDR2 FQGTGA. The CDR3 sequence is 15 residues long. Here the CDR3 DNA reads TGTGCCAGCAGCCCCTGGGACCGACCGTACAATGAGCAGTTCTTC. It yields the protein CASSPWDRPYNEQFF.

The chain combines TRBV7-9 with TRBJ2-1; 9 bases align to TRBD2. Germline V gene data show CDR1 as SEHNR and CDR2 as FQNEAQ (reference sequence). CDR3 length equals 15 residues. The V segment lost 10 bases and the J segment 3 bases; nucleotides outside the gene matches: 10. CDR3 protein: CANQGEAGGYNEQFF. CDR3 nucleotides: TGTGCCAACCAGGGCGAAGCGGGGGGCTACAATGAGCAGTTCTTC.

As to this clone: Other DNA sequences of this sample code for an identical CDR3. The chain joins TRBV29-1 to TRBJ2-7, with D perhaps being TRBD1 or TRBD2 (5 bases each). Trimming left V 4 bases short and J 7 bases short, with 11 bases between. Germline loops: CDR1 SQVTM, CDR2 ANQGSEA. This CDR3 is 11 amino acids long. This CDR3 reads CSVGTGGEQYF. For the CDR3, the DNA is TGCAGCGTTGGCACAGGCGGGGAGCAGTACTTC.

The chain couples TRBV28 to TRBJ1-5, with D tentatively TRBD1 (5 bases). Germline lookup yields CDR1 MDHEN and CDR2 SYDVKM. This CDR3 contains 15 residues. Trimming left V 5 bases short and J 2 bases short, with 13 bases between. DNA for the CDR3: TGTGCCAGCAGTAAAGGGACCCTTCGCAATCAGCCCCAGCATTTT. Protein sequence: CASSKGTLRNQPQHF.

The V and J genes are TRBV9 and TRBJ2-1; D is undetermined. CDR1 SGDLS and CDR2 YYNGEE come from the germline V gene. V was shortened by 0 bases and J by 6 bases, with 10 bases between the two germline ends. The CDR3 has 14 residues. The DNA of the CDR3 is TGTGCCAGCAGCGTAGGGCAGAACTCCAATGAGCAGTTCTTC. Translation gives CASSVGQNSNEQFF.

The chain couples TRBV9 to TRBJ1-4; D unresolved. Trimming took off 3 bases at V and 0 bases at J, with 9 bases between the two ends. CDR3 length: 15 residues. Germline CDR1 reads SGDLS; CDR2 reads YYNGEE. The CDR3 loop is CASSEYGATNEKLFF. The CDR3 nucleotides read TGTGCCAGCAGCGAATACGGTGCAACTAATGAAAAACTGTTTTTT.

The chain combines TRBV10-3 with TRBJ2-2; 9 bases agree with TRBD1. Trimming took 11 bases from V and 7 from J; bases not matched to a gene: 8. The CDR3 is 13 residues long. The germline CDR1 and CDR2 sequences are ENHRY and SYGVKD. The CDR3 loop is CAGGQGPSGELFF. The DNA of the CDR3 is TGTGCCGGCGGACAGGGGCCGAGCGGGGAGCTGTTTTTT.

This chain connects TRBV18 to TRBJ2-7, with a weak D call TRBD1 (5 bases). The CDR3 has 15 residues. Germline V gives CDR1 KGHSH, CDR2 LQKENI. V was shortened by 4 bases and J by 0 bases, with 13 bases between the two germline ends. The CDR3 sequence is CASSHTDSLSYEQYF. CDR3 nucleotides: TGTGCCAGCTCACATACCGACAGCCTCTCCTACGAGCAGTACTTC.

On this clone itself: This sample also contains other DNA sequences that code for the same CDR3. Here the CDR3 reads CASSWGRGSYEQYF. The CDR3 DNA reads as TGTGCCAGCAGTTGGGGTCGCGGGTCCTACGAGCAGTACTTC. The chain uses TRBV28 and TRBJ2-7; TRBD2 might be the D (5 bases). Germline-derived CDR1 and CDR2 are MDHEN and SYDVKM. The CDR3 is 14 residues long. V gave up 4 bases and J gave up 1 base, with 11 bases separating them.

In this sample, this clone turned up a few times. The rearrangement uses TRBV19 and TRBJ2-3; D uncertain. V lost 1 base to trimming and J lost 2 bases, with 7 bases between them. Germline lookup yields CDR1 LNHDA and CDR2 SQIVND (reference sequence). CDR3 size: 14 residues. CDR3 amino acids: CASSIADPTDTQYF. The DNA of the CDR3 is TGTGCCAGTAGTATAGCGGACCCCACAGATACGCAGTATTTT.

The rearrangement joins TRBV6-6 to TRBJ2-7; 11 positions agree with TRBD1. The germline gives CDR1 MNHNY, CDR2 SVGAGI (reference sequence). The V segment lost 8 bases and the J segment 6 bases; nucleotides outside the gene matches: 0. This CDR3 is built from 11 residues. The CDR3 loop reads CASGQGAEQYF. In nucleotides, the CDR3 is TGTGCCAGCGGACAGGGGGCCGAGCAGTACTTC.

V and J are TRBV29-1 and TRBJ2-1; D tentatively fits TRBD1 or TRBD2 (5 bases each). There are 15 residues in the CDR3. Per germline, CDR1 SQVTM and CDR2 ANQGSEA. Between the trimmed V and J ends, which lost 4 bases and 4 bases, there was a span of 17 bases. For the CDR3, the DNA is TGCAGCGTTGCCCTGGGACCCGTTGCGTACAATGAGCAGTTCTTC. As protein: CSVALGPVAYNEQFF.

J is TRBJ2-7 and V is TRBV27, with D unresolved. The CDR3 covers 16 residues. Trimming removed 2 bases from V and 5 bases from J, with 19 bases in between. The germline V gene has CDR1 MNHEY and CDR2 SMNVEV (reference sequence). For the CDR3, the DNA is TGTGCCAGCAGTTTAATCCCAGCAGACCTCCTCAACGAGCAGTACTTC. Amino acids: CASSLIPADLLNEQYF.

This rearrangement joins TRBV2 to TRBJ2-1, with 7 bases lining up with TRBD2. The length of the CDR3 is 12 residues. CDR1 SNHLY and CDR2 FYNNEI come from the germline V gene. V shed 10 bases and J 5 bases; nucleotides not matched to a gene: 5. This CDR3 reads CATWTRDNEQFF. CDR3 DNA: TGTGCCACTTGGACTAGGGACAATGAGCAGTTCTTC. The whole variable domain, filled in from reference TRBV2 and TRBJ2-1, reads EPEVTQTPSHQVTQMGQEVILRCVPISNHLYFYWYRQILGQKVEFLVSFYNNEISEKSEIFDDQFSVERPDGSNFTLKIRSTKLEDSAMYFCATWTRDNEQFFGPGTRLTVL.

This chain links TRBV30 with TRBJ1-4; no clear D gene. V was pared by 2 bases and J by 13 bases, with 14 bases between. Germline-derived CDR1 and CDR2 are GTSNPN and SVGIG (reference sequence). The CDR3 totals 12 residues. The CDR3 spells CAWSPGVLRLFF. Written as DNA, the CDR3 is TGTGCCTGGAGTCCCGGCGTGCTAAGACTGTTTTTT.